These 14 T cell receptor beta chains originate from one sample sequenced in a study of blood T cells in healthy people across ages. For the second PCR, which ran for 7 to 11 cycles, a sample-barcoded 5' primer and a J-beta primer mix were used. MiXCR, applied by TCRdb to the 5' RACE reads, yields one record per CDR3 protein. The repertoire has approximately 880,000 distinct CDR3 sequences, around 48% of them found once; the top ten carry around 15%. The sequenced sample was blood. These receptors were taken from a man aged 25 to 45 in good health.

The rearrangement joins TRBV20-1 to TRBJ1-5; possibly TRBD1 for D (5 bases). The ends were cut back, 6 bases at V and 5 bases at J, with 17 bases in the middle. The CDR3 loop spans 14 amino acids. Germline assignment: CDR1 DFQATT and CDR2 SNEGSKA (reference sequence). The CDR3 region has the DNA TGCAGTGCGACAGATGGACGGGGCTATCAGCCCCAGCATTTT. It codes for CSATDGRGYQPQHF.

In its sample, this clonotype was seen a few times. One base away lies a much larger clone, so this may be a sequencing read error. J is TRBJ2-7 and V is TRBV6-6; 10 bases fit TRBD1. Germline V gene data show CDR1 as MNHNY and CDR2 as SVGAGI (reference sequence). The V and J ends lost 2 bases and 4 bases, in that order; junction bases with no gene match: 2. The CDR3 contains 14 residues. The CDR3 DNA reads as TGTGCCAGCAGTTACGCGGGACAGGGGTACGAGCAGTACTTC. It encodes CASSYAGQGYEQYF.

J is TRBJ1-5 and V is TRBV6-5; D not certain. Germline V lookup: CDR1 MNHEY, CDR2 SVGAGI. Trimming shortened V by 3 bases and J by 8 bases, and 11 bases separated the two germline ends. The CDR3 has 13 amino acids. CDR3 in DNA: TGTGCCAGCAGTTATGACGTGAGGGAGCCCCAGCATTTT. Encoded protein: CASSYDVREPQHF.

The chain recombines TRBV20-1 with TRBJ2-7, with TRBD2 matching over 9 bases. CDR3 length: 14 amino acids. J lost 1 base, V lost 3 bases, and 4 bases had no gene match. Germline-derived CDR1 and CDR2 are DFQATT and SNEGSKA (reference sequence). CDR3 protein: CSARVAGGSYEQYF. The CDR3 nucleotides are TGCAGTGCTAGGGTTGCGGGGGGGTCCTACGAGCAGTACTTC.

The V gene is TRBV4-2, the J gene TRBJ2-5; 14 bases fit TRBD2. CDR3 length: 18 amino acids. Germline V lookup: CDR1 LGHNA, CDR2 YNFKEQ. V shed 3 bases and J 11 bases; nucleotides not matched to a gene: 17. CDR3: CASSQSGRTSGRIDEQYF. The CDR3 DNA follows: TGTGCCAGCAGCCAGAGTGGGAGGACTAGCGGGAGGATCGATGAGCAGTACTTC.

The table lists this clonotype with a count of one. The chain is built from TRBV29-1 and TRBJ2-5, with D perhaps matching TRBD1 (5 bases). Germline CDR1 SQVTM, CDR2 ANQGSEA. The V end was cut by 2 bases, the J end by 4 bases, with 8 bases between. The CDR3 is 12 residues long. The CDR3 is CSVEKGIETQYF. CDR3 bases: TGCAGCGTTGAAAAGGGGATAGAGACCCAGTACTTC.

The rearrangement links TRBV11-1 to TRBJ2-2; no clear D. Germline CDR1 is SGHAT and CDR2 is FQDESV (reference sequence). The ends were cut back, 3 bases at V and 6 bases at J, with 11 bases in the middle. The CDR3 has 14 residues. CDR3 residues: CASSFIVRSGELFF. CDR3 DNA: TGTGCCAGCAGCTTTATCGTGCGGTCCGGGGAGCTGTTTTTT. The variable domain in full, with the rest retrieved from reference TRBV11-1 and TRBJ2-2, is EAEVAQSPRYKITEKSQAVAFWCDPISGHATLYWYRQILGQGPELLVQFQDESVVDDSQLPKDRFSAERLKGVDSTLKIQPAELGDSAMYLCASSFIVRSGELFFGEGSRLTVL.

This clonotype was seen ten or more times. An end of the junction does not agree with germline; a read error may underlie this. This sequence joins TRBV5-1 and TRBJ2-3, with 9 bases lining up with TRBD1. This CDR3 contains 14 residues. In germline, CDR1 is SGHRS, CDR2 YFSETQ. This CDR3 is CASSPGQGGDTQYF. DNA of the CDR3: TGTGCCAGCAGTCCGGGACAGGGAGGAGATACGCAGTATTTT.

The V and J genes are TRBV5-6 and TRBJ2-3, with 8 bases identical to TRBD2. This CDR3 spans 15 amino acids. J gave up 7 bases and V 4 bases, and 11 bases lay outside the gene matches. Germline CDR1 and CDR2: SGHDT and YYEEEE. In DNA, the CDR3 is TGTGCCAGCAGCGTGGAGGGGCGGGAGGACAATACGCAGTATTTT. The encoded protein is CASSVEGREDNTQYF.

The chain uses TRBV7-9 and TRBJ2-7; TRBD1 is a possible D gene (5 bases). Trimming stripped 6 bases from V and 0 bases from J, with 12 bases between. In germline, CDR1 is SEHNR, CDR2 FQNEAQ (reference sequence). CDR3 length: 14 residues. CDR3 protein: CASRNTGSSYEQYF. In DNA, the CDR3 is TGTGCCAGCAGAAATACAGGAAGCTCCTACGAGCAGTACTTC.

The rearrangement joins TRBV6-2 or TRBV6-3 to TRBJ2-2; TRBD2 matches at 7 bases. CDR3 size: 14 residues. Germline V gives CDR1 MNHEY, CDR2 SVGEGT. V was pared by 1 base and J by 5 bases, with 1 base of the junction left unmatched. In DNA, the CDR3 is TGTGCCAGCAGTTACTTGGGGGGGACCGGGGAGCTGTTTTTT. It specifies CASSYLGGTGELFF.

With respect to this clonotype: This may be a read error, as it is one base from a much larger clone. CDR3 nucleotide sequence: TGTGCCAGCAGTGAAGCGCAGCGGACCCAGTACTTC. Translated, it gives CASSEAQRTQYF. This chain connects TRBV6-1 to TRBJ2-5; D is ambiguous. This CDR3 is built from 12 residues. V was shortened by 0 bases and J by 7 bases, with 6 bases between the two germline ends. Germline loops: CDR1 MNHNS, CDR2 SASEGT.

The chain joins TRBV24-1 to TRBJ1-2; possible D gene TRBD1, 5 bases. Trimming left V 4 bases short and J 4 bases short, with 9 bases between. CDR1 is KGHDR, CDR2 SFDVKD, per germline. CDR3 length: 13 amino acids. The CDR3 DNA follows: TGTGCCACCAGTGAAGGGGCGTCCTATGGCTACACCTTC. Residues: CATSEGASYGYTF.

The chain couples TRBV30 to TRBJ2-1; TRBD2 matches 10 bases. J was trimmed by 5 bases and V by 4 bases; bases with no gene match: 8. The CDR3 totals 15 residues. Looked up from germline, CDR1 is GTSNPN and CDR2 is SVGIG (reference sequence). The CDR3 reads CAWNPGTSANNEQFF. CDR3 in DNA: TGTGCCTGGAATCCCGGGACTAGCGCTAACAATGAGCAGTTCTTC. Filled out from reference TRBV30 and TRBJ2-1, the complete variable domain reads SQTIHQWPATLVQPVGSPLSLECTVEGTSNPNLYWYRQAAGRGLQLLFYSVGIGQISSEVPQNLSASRPQDRQFILSSKKLLLSDSGFYLCAWNPGTSANNEQFFGPGTRLTVL.